The 24 T cell receptor beta chains listed next were all sequenced from one sample in a study of metastatic and nonmetastatic thyroid tumors. TCRdb re-clonotyped the PCR reads via MiXCR. The sample records 30,000 to 35,000 clones, about 20% being singletons. Nobody among the patients had been given any treatment before thyroid surgery. Specimen: tumor tissue. The receptors come from a male donor with papillary thyroid cancer or a benign thyroid nodule (not recorded which). Some clones in this sample may be carry-over from other donors' samples.

This clone came up many times. This chain joins TRBV7-9 and TRBJ2-2, with no clear D. The CDR3 consists of 15 residues. The V end was cut by 0 bases, the J end by 1 base, with 6 bases between. Per germline, CDR1 SEHNR and CDR2 FQNEAQ (reference sequence). CDR3 in DNA: TGTGCCAGCAGCTTAGCGTTGCGGAACACCGGGGAGCTGTTTTTT. It is translated as CASSLALRNTGELFF.

There are many counts of this clone. The rearrangement uses TRBV15 and TRBJ2-1, with D maybe TRBD2 (7 bases). CDR3 length: 16 amino acids. V was shortened by 1 base and J by 7 bases, with 17 bases between the two germline ends. Germline V gene data show CDR1 as LNHNV and CDR2 as YYDKDF (reference sequence). The CDR3 DNA is TGTGCCACCAGCAGAGGAGGGGGGGGGGGTTTAAATGAGCAGTTCTTC. Translating gives CATSRGGGGGLNEQFF.

The chain carries TRBV11-2 and TRBJ2-3; 9 bases are a match to TRBD2. The V gene end was trimmed by 1 base and the J gene end by 6 bases; junction bases not matched to a gene: 8. Germline CDR1 SGHAT, CDR2 FQNNGV. This CDR3 has 16 amino acids. DNA for the CDR3: TGTGCCAGCAGCTTAGGTGCGGGAGGGCCGTGGGATACGCAGTATTTT. Residues: CASSLGAGGPWDTQYF.

This clone showed up many times. This chain uses TRBV3-1 with TRBJ1-3, with 11 bases lining up with TRBD1. The CDR3 loop spans 15 amino acids. The germline V gene encodes CDR1 LGHDT and CDR2 YNNKEL (reference sequence). V lost 4 bases and J lost 2; bases outside the gene matches: 1. The CDR3 here is CASSRDRGAGNTIYF. Written as DNA, the CDR3 is TGTGCCAGCAGCCGGGACAGGGGGGCTGGAAACACCATATATTTT.

The rearrangement joins TRBV7-9 to TRBJ2-1; TRBD1 might be the D (6 bases). Germline CDR1 is SEHNR and CDR2 is FQNEAQ (reference sequence). Trimming removed 7 bases from V and 5 bases from J, with 18 bases in between. This CDR3 is built from 15 residues. CDR3 region: CASIPGASPNNEQFF. In DNA, the CDR3 is TGTGCCAGCATCCCAGGGGCTAGCCCGAACAATGAGCAGTTCTTC.

This chain connects TRBV30 to TRBJ2-1; a possible D gene is TRBD1 (5 bases). CDR1 GTSNPN and CDR2 SVGIG come from the germline V gene (reference sequence). Trimming shortened V by 4 bases and J by 0 bases, and 10 bases separated the two germline ends. The CDR3 has 14 amino acids. CDR3 in DNA: TGTGCCTGGAATTACAGGAGCTCCTACAATGAGCAGTTCTTC. Its translation: CAWNYRSSYNEQFF.

CDR3 bases: TGTGCCAGCAGTAAGCAGGGGGATAATTCACCACTACACTTT. It is translated as CASSKQGDNSPLHF. This chain links TRBV27 with TRBJ1-6; 7 nucleotides line up with TRBD1. From germline, CDR1 is MNHEY and CDR2 SMNVEV (reference sequence). CDR3 length equals 14 residues. V was clipped by 5 bases and J by 19 bases; unmatched bases: 17.

The V and J genes are TRBV5-1 and TRBJ2-1, with D possibly matching TRBD2 (5 bases). Germline values: CDR1 SGHRS, CDR2 YFSETQ. V lost 4 bases and J 7 bases, leaving 12 bases between the germline ends. The CDR3 is 13 amino acids. The CDR3 here is CASSLSGGNEQFF. CDR3 DNA: TGCGCCAGCAGCCTCTCGGGCGGGAATGAGCAGTTCTTC.

This clone was picked up a small number of times. The chain employs TRBV12-5 and TRBJ2-7, with D possibly being TRBD1 or TRBD2 (6 bases each). There are 15 residues in the CDR3. With 7 bases removed from V and 0 bases from J, the gap between germline ends came to 16 bases. The germline V gene encodes CDR1 LGHNT and CDR2 FRNRAP. The chain's CDR3 is CASVRGGTTSYEQYF. CDR3 bases: TGTGCTAGTGTCCGAGGCGGGACAACCTCCTACGAGCAGTACTTC.

This clone has just one count. The chain carries TRBV5-1 and TRBJ2-5; tentatively, D is TRBD1 or TRBD2 (5 bases each). Germline assignment: CDR1 SGHRS and CDR2 YFSETQ. V was pared by 1 base and J by 5 bases, with 15 bases between. The CDR3 has 15 amino acids. Here the CDR3 DNA reads TGCGCCAGCAGCTTGTTGCCGGGACGCGAGGAGACCCAGTACTTC. Protein product: CASSLLPGREETQYF.

V gene TRBV5-1 combines with J gene TRBJ2-3; D ambiguous. The V and J ends lost 5 bases and 0 bases respectively, with 16 bases between them. The CDR3 is 16 residues long. The germline CDR1 and CDR2 sequences are SGHRS and YFSETQ. CDR3 DNA: TGCGCCAGCAGGAGTGCGACGGGCTCTAGCACAGATACGCAGTATTTT. This sequence encodes CASRSATGSSTDTQYF.

This clone was seen many times. J is TRBJ1-1 and V is TRBV19, with unresolved D. Deletions cut 0 bases from V and 8 bases from J, with 7 bases between. Germline V gene sequence: CDR1 LNHDA, CDR2 SQIVND (reference sequence). The CDR3 is 12 amino acids. The CDR3 region is CASSIEGGEAFF. CDR3 DNA: TGTGCCAGTAGTATAGAAGGAGGAGAAGCTTTCTTT.

This clone was counted a few times. The rearrangement joins TRBV7-9 to TRBJ1-1, with D unclear. The V gene lost 3 bases and the J gene lost 8 bases, with 10 bases spanning the gap. This CDR3 spans 12 amino acids. Germline CDR1 and CDR2: SEHNR and FQNEAQ (reference sequence). This CDR3 reads CASSFGGAEAFF. Written as DNA, the CDR3 is TGTGCCAGCAGCTTCGGAGGAGCCGAAGCTTTCTTT.

The chain has TRBV6-4 and TRBJ2-2; D not certain. CDR1 is MRHNA, CDR2 SNTAGT, per germline. CDR3 length equals 16 residues. V was pared by 4 bases and J by 0 bases, with 12 bases between. The CDR3 spells CASSGLSRTNTGELFF. The CDR3, as DNA: TGTGCCAGCAGTGGGCTTAGCAGAACGAACACCGGGGAGCTGTTTTTT.

This clone has ten or more counts. The chain joins TRBV9 to TRBJ2-1, with 15 bases aligning to TRBD2. The V gene's germline CDR1 is SGDLS and CDR2 YYNGEE. CDR3 size: 16 residues. V was pared by 3 bases and J by 10 bases, with 8 bases of the junction left unmatched. The CDR3 nucleotides read TGTGCCAGCAGCGAGGGGGGACTAGCGGGAGGAGGAGAGCAGTTCTTC. Translation: CASSEGGLAGGGEQFF. Looking up the rest from reference TRBV9 and TRBJ2-1 gives the full variable domain: DSGVTQTPKHLITATGQRVTLRCSPRSGDLSVYWYQQSLDQGLQFLIQYYNGEERAKGNILERFSAQQFPDLHSELNLSSLELGDSALYFCASSEGGLAGGGEQFFGPGTRLTVL.

The chain links TRBV6-1 to TRBJ2-1; 10 bases are shared with TRBD2. This CDR3 is 13 amino acids long. CDR1 is MNHNS, CDR2 SASEGT, per germline. Here the CDR3 reads CISNELAGRGGFF. The CDR3 DNA reads TGTATCAGCAATGAACTAGCGGGAAGGGGTGGGTTCTTC.

To note about this clone: The junction and the germline gene differ at one end; a read error may be behind it. The chain uses TRBV6-2 or TRBV6-3 and TRBJ2-2; 7 bases agree with TRBD1. The germline V gene encodes CDR1 MNHEY and CDR2 SVGEGT. CDR3 length equals 13 residues. Here the CDR3 reads CVSRRQGTGELFF. CDR3 nucleotide sequence: TGTGTCAGCAGACGACAGGGAACCGGGGAGCTGTTTTTT.

This clone was seen ten or more times. This sequence joins TRBV30 and TRBJ2-3; D is perhaps TRBD1 (5 bases). Germline lookup yields CDR1 GTSNPN and CDR2 SVGIG (reference sequence). The CDR3 extends over 15 amino acids. V shed 2 bases and J shed 0 bases, with 12 bases lying between them. CDR3 coding DNA: TGTGCCTGGAGTAAAGGGGTTGCTAGCACAGATACGCAGTATTTT. Residues: CAWSKGVASTDTQYF.

This clone has at least ten counts. At one end, the junction sequence differs from germline, possibly due to a read error. V and J are TRBV6-1 and TRBJ1-1; D gene unclear. The V gene's germline CDR1 is MNHNS and CDR2 SASEGT. The CDR3 is 14 amino acids. CDR3 nucleotides: TGTGCCAGCAGGATACAGAGGGTGAACACTGTAGCTTTCTTT. Its protein product is CASRIQRVNTVAFF.

Details on this clone: It may be a read error: a sequence one base away is much more abundant. The chain has TRBV5-6 and TRBJ2-2; 8 bases line up with TRBD1. The CDR3 is 16 amino acids. Germline V gene sequence: CDR1 SGHDT, CDR2 YYEEEE. V lost 4 bases to trimming and J lost 7 bases; unmatched junction nucleotides: 12. As DNA, the CDR3 is TGTGCCAGCAGCGCCCTGGACAGGGCGGTAATCGGGGAGCTGTTTTTT. This sequence encodes CASSALDRAVIGELFF.

This clone turned up a few times. The chain couples TRBV6-1 to TRBJ2-7, with 7 bases aligning to TRBD1. V lost 9 bases to trimming and J lost 2 bases; unmatched junction nucleotides: 4. This CDR3 is 12 amino acids long. Germline CDR1 MNHNS, CDR2 SASEGT. The CDR3 spells CASWTGPYEQYF. In nucleotides, the CDR3 is TGTGCCAGTTGGACAGGACCCTACGAGCAGTACTTC.

This clone was seen ten or more times. The CDR3 spells CASSTDPRLYEQYF. In DNA, the CDR3 is TGTGCCAGCAGTACTGACCCGCGGCTCTACGAGCAGTACTTC. This chain links TRBV6-1 with TRBJ2-7; the D is unclear. The germline V gene encodes CDR1 MNHNS and CDR2 SASEGT. V shed 5 bases and J shed 3 bases, with 14 bases lying between them. This CDR3 contains 14 residues.

With respect to this clone: The conserved phenylalanine or tryptophan normally closing the CDR3 is absent here, so this likely arose from a read error. The J gene is TRBJ2-2, the V gene TRBV20-1; 9 bases agree with TRBD1. The CDR3 has 15 residues. V shed 3 bases, J shed 10 bases, and the junction held 12 bases outside the gene matches. From germline, CDR1 is DFQATT and CDR2 SNEGSKA (reference sequence). The CDR3 nucleotides read TGCAGTGCTAGTGGTGGGACAGGGCGTAGCGTGGAGCTGTTTCTT. This translates into CSASGGTGRSVELFL.

This clone is medium-sized within its sample. This sequence joins TRBV19 and TRBJ1-6, with D unresolved. Germline-derived CDR1 and CDR2 are LNHDA and SQIVND (reference sequence). Trimming took off 3 bases at V and 4 bases at J, with 10 bases between the two ends. This CDR3 comprises 15 residues. CDR3 coding DNA: TGTGCCAGTAGTATCGGGCAGACTTATAATTCACCCCTCCACTTT. This codes for CASSIGQTYNSPLHF.